This TCR beta chain was identified in a study of T cells expressing NK-cell markers. General study findings and limits: These clonotypes additionally ranked first within the CD3+CD56-NKG2C+ fraction of a few donors. In several donors, dominant CD3+CD56+NKG2C+ clonotypes ranked among the top 10 CD8+ clonotypes.

On this clonotype: Antigen unknown.

UMIs accompanied the 5'RACE template switching by which TCR beta cDNA was made. No DNA is given; TCRdb re-called the 5' RACE reads and lists each CDR3 protein once. The sample has about 440,000 distinct CDR3 sequences. The CDR3 totals 14 residues. Per the germline V gene, CDR1 is SNHLY and CDR2 is FYNNEI. The sequencing input was blood T cells: a sorted CD56 or NKG2C T cell subset, CD4+ or CD8+ T cells, or bulk PBMC T cells (not recorded which). This TCR came from a woman between 18 and 70 years old in good health. The chain combines TRBV2 with TRBJ2-7; checking the TCRdb D call of TRBD1 is not possible without DNA. CDR3 protein: CASSDWAGSAEQYF.